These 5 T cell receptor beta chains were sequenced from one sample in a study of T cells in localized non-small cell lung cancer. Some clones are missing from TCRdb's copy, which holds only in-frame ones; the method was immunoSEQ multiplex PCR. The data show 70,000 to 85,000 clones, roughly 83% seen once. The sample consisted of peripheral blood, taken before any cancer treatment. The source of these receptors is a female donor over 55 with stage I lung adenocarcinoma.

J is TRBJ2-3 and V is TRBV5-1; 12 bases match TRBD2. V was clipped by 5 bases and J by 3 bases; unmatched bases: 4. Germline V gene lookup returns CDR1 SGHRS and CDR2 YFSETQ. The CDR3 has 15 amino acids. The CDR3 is CASRTSGSGTDTQYF. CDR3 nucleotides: TGCGCCAGCAGGACTAGCGGGAGTGGTACAGATACGCAGTATTTT.

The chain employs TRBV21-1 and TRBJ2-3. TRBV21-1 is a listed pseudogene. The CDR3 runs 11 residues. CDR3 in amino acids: CASSKEDTQYF. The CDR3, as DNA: TGTGCCAGCAGCAAAGAAGATACGCAGTATTTT.

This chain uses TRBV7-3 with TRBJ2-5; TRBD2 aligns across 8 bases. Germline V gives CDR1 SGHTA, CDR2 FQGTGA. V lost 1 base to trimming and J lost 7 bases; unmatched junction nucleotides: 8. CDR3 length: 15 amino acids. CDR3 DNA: TGTGCCAGCAGCTTAAGCGGGGGGCCGGCGGGGACCCAGTACTTC. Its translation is CASSLSGGPAGTQYF. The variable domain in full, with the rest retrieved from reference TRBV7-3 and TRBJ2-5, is GAGVSQTPSNKVTEKGKYVELRCDPISGHTALYWYRQSLGQGPEFLIYFQGTGAADDSGLPNDRFFAVRPEGSVSTLKIQRTERGDSAVYLCASSLSGGPAGTQYFGPGTRLLVL.

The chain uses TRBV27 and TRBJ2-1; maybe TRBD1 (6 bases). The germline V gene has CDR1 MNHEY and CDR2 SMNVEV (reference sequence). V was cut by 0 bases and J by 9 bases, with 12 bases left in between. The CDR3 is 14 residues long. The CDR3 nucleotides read TGTGCCAGCAGTTTATCTAATCCGGACAGTGAGCAGTTCTTC. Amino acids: CASSLSNPDSEQFF.

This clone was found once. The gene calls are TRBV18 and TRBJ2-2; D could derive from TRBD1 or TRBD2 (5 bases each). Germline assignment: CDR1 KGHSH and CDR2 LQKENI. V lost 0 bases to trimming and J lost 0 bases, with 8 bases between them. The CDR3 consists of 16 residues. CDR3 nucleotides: TGTGCCAGCTCACCACCGAGGGGCGCGAACACCGGGGAGCTGTTTTTT. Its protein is CASSPPRGANTGELFF.